This TCR beta chain was sequenced for a study of blood T cell repertoires in COVID-19. Study-wide background: Whether acute or convalescent, the COVID-19 samples came from the United States, Italy and Spain. Sources were T cells, B-cell-depleted T cells, or PBMCs; the material itself was cDNA or gDNA.

This CDR3 has 15 amino acids. The J segment lost 0 bases and the V segment lost 4 bases, leaving 4 bases of the junction unmatched. Germline CDR1 SGHRS, CDR2 YFSETQ. In the study's own analysis: The assay estimated nucleated cells by amplifying reference gene primers. The repertoire was sequenced with immunoSEQ multiplex PCR; TCRdb's copy has only in-frame clones and lacks some. The DNA gave D and trimming, while V, J and clone size come from that table. Of some 20,000 clones detected, around 90% appear once; the ten largest clones hold around 7.6%. The rearrangement joins TRBV5-1 to TRBJ2-1; TRBD1 agrees at 7 bases. Sequencing was done on a sample of peripheral blood. The TCR was taken from a human donor with active COVID-19. The donor label of this sample is uncertain. CDR3 amino acids: CASSETGNSYNEQFF. CDR3 DNA sequence: TGCGCCAGCAGCGAGACAGGGAACTCCTACAATGAGCAGTTCTTC. The full variable domain, completed using reference TRBV5-1 and TRBJ2-1, is KAGVTQTPRYLIKTRGQQVTLSCSPISGHRSVSWYQQTPGQGLQFLFEYFSETQRNKGNFPGRFSGRQFSNSRSEMNVSTLELGDSALYLCASSETGNSYNEQFFGPGTRLTVL.